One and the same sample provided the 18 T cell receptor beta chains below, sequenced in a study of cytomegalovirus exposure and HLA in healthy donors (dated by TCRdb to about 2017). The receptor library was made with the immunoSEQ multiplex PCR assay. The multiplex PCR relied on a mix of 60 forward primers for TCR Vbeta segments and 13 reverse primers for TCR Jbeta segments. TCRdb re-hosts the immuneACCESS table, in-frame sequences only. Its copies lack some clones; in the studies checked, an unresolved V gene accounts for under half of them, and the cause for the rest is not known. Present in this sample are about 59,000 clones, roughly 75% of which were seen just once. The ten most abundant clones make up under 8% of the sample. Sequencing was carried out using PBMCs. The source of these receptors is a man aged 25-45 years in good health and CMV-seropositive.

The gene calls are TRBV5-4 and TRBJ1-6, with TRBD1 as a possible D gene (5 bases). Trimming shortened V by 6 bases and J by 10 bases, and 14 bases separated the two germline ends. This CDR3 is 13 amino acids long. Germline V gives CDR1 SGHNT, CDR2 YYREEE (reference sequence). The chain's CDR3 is CASTSPGGSPLHF. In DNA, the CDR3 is TGTGCCAGCACTAGCCCGGGGGGGTCACCCCTCCACTTT.

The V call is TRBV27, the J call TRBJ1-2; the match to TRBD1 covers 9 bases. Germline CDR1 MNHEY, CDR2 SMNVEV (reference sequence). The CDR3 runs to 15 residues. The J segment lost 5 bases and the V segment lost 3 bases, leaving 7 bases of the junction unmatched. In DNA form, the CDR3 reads TGTGCCAGCAGTTTTGGCCGGACAGGGGAATATGGCTACACCTTC. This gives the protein CASSFGRTGEYGYTF.

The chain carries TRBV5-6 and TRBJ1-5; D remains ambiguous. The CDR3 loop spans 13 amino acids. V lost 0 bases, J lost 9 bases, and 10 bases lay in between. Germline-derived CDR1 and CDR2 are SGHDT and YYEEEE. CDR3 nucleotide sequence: TGTGCCAGCAGCTTGGATCCGGGTCGGCCCCAGCATTTT. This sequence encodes CASSLDPGRPQHF. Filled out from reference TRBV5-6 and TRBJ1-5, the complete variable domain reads DAGVTQSPTHLIKTRGQQVTLRCSPKSGHDTVSWYQQALGQGPQFIFQYYEEEERQRGNFPDRFSGHQFPNYSSELNVNALLLGDSALYLCASSLDPGRPQHFGDGTRLSIL.

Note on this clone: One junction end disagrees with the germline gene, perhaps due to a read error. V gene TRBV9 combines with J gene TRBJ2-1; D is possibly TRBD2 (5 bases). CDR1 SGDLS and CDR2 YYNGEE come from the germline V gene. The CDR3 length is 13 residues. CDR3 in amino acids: CASSVDPRDQELF. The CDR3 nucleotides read TGTGCCAGCAGCGTAGATCCCCGGGATCAGGAGCTCTTC.

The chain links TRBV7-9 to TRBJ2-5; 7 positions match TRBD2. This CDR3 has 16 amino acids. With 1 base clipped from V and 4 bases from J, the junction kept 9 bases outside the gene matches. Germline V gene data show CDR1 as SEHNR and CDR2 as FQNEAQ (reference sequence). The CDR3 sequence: CASSLERGLGGETQYF. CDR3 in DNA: TGTGCCAGCAGCTTAGAGCGGGGACTCGGGGGAGAGACCCAGTACTTC.

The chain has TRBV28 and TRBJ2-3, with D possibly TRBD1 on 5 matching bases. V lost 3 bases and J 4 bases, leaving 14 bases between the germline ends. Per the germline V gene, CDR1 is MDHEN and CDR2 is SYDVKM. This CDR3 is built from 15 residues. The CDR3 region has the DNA TGTGCCAGCAGTTTCAGACAGTCAAGCGCAGATACGCAGTATTTT. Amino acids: CASSFRQSSADTQYF.

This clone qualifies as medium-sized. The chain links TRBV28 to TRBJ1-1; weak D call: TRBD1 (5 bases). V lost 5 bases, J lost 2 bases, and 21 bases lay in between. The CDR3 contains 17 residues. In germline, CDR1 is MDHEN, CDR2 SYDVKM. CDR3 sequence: CASSLSSWGRGNTEAFF. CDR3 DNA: TGTGCCAGCAGTCTGTCTTCTTGGGGGAGGGGAAACACTGAAGCTTTCTTT.

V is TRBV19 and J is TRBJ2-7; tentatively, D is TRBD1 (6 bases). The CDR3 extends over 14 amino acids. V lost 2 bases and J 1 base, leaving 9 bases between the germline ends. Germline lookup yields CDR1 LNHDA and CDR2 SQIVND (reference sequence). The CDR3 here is CASSIQGSSYEQYF. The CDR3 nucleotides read TGTGCCAGTAGTATACAGGGGTCTTCCTACGAGCAGTACTTC.

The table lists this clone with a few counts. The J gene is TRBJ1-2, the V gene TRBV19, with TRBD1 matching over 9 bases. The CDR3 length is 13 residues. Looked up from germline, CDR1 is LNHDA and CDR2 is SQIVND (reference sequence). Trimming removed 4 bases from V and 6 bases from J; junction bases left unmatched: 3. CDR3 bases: TGTGCCAGTAGTACCACAGGGGGCGATGGCTACACCTTC. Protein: CASSTTGGDGYTF.

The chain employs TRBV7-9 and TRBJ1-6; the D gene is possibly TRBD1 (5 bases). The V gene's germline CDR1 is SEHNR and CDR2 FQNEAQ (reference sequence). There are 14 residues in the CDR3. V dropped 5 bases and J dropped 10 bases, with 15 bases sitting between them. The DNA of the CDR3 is TGTGCCAGCAGCAACGGACAAGTTCTGTCACCCCTCCACTTT. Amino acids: CASSNGQVLSPLHF.

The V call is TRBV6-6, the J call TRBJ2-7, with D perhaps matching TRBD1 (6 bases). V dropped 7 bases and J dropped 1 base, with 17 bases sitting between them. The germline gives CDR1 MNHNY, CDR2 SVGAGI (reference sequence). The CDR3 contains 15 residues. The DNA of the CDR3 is TGTGCCAGCACCACAGGGTCCGCAGGGTCCTACGAGCAGTACTTC. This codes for CASTTGSAGSYEQYF.

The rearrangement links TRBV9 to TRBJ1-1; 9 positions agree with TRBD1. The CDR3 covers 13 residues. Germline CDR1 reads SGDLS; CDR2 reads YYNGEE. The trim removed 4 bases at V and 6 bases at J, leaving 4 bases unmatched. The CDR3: CASSFRQGAEAFF. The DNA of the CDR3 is TGTGCCAGCAGCTTTAGACAGGGGGCTGAAGCTTTCTTT.

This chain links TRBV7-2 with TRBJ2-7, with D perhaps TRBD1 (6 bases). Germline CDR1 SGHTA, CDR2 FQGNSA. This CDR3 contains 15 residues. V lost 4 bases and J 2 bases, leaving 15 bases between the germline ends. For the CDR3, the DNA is TGTGCCAGCAGCTCCAGGGGTCTCCTGACCTACGAGCAGTACTTC. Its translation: CASSSRGLLTYEQYF. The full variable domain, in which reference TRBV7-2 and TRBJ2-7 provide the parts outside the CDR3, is GAGVSQSPSNKVTEKGKDVELRCDPISGHTALYWYRQSLGQGLEFLIYFQGNSAPDKSGLPSDRFSAERTGGSVSTLTIQRTQQEDSAVYLCASSSRGLLTYEQYFGPGTRLTVT.

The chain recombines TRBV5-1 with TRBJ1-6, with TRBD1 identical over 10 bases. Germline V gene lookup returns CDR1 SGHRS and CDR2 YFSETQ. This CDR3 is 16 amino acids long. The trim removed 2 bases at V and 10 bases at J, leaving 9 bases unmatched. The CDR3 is CASSFEGDRGRSPLHF. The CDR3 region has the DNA TGCGCCAGCAGCTTCGAGGGGGACAGGGGACGATCACCCCTCCACTTT.

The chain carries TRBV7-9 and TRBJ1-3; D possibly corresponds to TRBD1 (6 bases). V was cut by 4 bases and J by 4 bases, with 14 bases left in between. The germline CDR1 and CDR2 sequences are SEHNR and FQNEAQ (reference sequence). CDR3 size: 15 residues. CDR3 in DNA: TGTGCCAGCAGCTGGTCAGGGGTGGACGGAAACACCATATATTTT. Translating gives CASSWSGVDGNTIYF. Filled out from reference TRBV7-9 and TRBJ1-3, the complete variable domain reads DTGVSQNPRHKITKRGQNVTFRCDPISEHNRLYWYRQTLGQGPEFLTYFQNEAQLEKSRLLSDRFSAERPKGSFSTLEIQRTEQGDSAMYLCASSWSGVDGNTIYFGEGSWLTVV.

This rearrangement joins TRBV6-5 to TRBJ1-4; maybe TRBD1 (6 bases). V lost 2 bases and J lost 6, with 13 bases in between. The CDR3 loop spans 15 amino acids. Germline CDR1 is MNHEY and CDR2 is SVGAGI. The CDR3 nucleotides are TGTGCCAGCAGTTACAACAGGGTGTCTTATGAAAAACTGTTTTTT. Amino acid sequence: CASSYNRVSYEKLFF.

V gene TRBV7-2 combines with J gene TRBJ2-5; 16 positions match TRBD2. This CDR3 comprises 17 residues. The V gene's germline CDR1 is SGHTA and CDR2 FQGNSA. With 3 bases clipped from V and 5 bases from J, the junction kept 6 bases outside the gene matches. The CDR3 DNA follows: TGTGCCAGCAGCTTCCAGGGACTAGCGGGGGGGCTGGAGACCCAGTACTTC. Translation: CASSFQGLAGGLETQYF.

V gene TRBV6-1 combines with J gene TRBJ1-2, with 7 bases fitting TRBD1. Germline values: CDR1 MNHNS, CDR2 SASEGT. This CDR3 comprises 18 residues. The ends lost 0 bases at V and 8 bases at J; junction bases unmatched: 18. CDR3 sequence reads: CASSEAGYITSRGLGYTF. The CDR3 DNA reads TGTGCCAGCAGTGAAGCGGGCTACATTACTTCGAGGGGGCTGGGCTACACCTTC.